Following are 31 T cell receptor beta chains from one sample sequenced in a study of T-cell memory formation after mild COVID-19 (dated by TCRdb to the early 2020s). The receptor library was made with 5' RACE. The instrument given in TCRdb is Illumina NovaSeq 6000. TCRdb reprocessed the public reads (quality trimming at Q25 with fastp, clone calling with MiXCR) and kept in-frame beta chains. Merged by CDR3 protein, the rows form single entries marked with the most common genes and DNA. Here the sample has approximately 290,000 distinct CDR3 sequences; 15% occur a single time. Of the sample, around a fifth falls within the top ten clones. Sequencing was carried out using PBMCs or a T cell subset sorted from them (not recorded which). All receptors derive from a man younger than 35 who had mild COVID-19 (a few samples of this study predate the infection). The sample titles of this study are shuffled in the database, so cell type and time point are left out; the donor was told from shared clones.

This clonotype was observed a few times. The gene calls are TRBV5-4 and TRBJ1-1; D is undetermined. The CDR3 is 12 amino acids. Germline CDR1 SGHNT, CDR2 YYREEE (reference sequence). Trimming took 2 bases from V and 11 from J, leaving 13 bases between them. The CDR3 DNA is TGTGCCAGCAGCTTACGAGACCCCTGGGCTTTCTTT. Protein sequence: CASSLRDPWAFF.

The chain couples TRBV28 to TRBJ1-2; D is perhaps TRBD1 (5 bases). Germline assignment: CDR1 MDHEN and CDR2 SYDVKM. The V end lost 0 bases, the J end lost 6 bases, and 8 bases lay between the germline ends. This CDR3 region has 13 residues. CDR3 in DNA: TGTGCCAGCAGTTTATGGCAGGGAGATGGCTACACCTTC. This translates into CASSLWQGDGYTF.

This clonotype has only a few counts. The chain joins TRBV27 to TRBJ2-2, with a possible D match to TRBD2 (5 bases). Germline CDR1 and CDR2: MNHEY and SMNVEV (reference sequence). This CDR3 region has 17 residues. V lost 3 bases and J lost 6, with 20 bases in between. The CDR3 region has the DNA TGTGCCAGCAGTTTGTACGAGGGTCTCGGATTACCCGGGGAGCTGTTTTTT. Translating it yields CASSLYEGLGLPGELFF.

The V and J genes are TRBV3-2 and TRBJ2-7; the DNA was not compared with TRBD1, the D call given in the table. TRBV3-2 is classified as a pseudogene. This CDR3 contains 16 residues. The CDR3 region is CASSQDPRGRFYEQYF. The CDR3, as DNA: TGTGCCAGCAGCCAAGACCCCAGGGGACGGTTCTACGAGCAGTACTTC.

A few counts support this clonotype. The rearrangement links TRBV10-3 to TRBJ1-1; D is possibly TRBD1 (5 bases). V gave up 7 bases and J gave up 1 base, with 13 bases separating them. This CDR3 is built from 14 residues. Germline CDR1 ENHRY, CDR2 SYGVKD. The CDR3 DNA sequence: TGTGCCATCAAGGGCGGGGGATCGAACACTGAAGCTTTCTTT. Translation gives CAIKGGGSNTEAFF.

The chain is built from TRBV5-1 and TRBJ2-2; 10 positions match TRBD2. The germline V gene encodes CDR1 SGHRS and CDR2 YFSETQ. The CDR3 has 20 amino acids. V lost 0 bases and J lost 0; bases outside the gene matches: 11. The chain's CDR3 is CASSLALGSGGTANTGELFF. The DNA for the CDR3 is TGCGCCAGCAGCTTGGCGCTGGGTAGCGGGGGGACCGCGAACACCGGGGAGCTGTTTTTT.

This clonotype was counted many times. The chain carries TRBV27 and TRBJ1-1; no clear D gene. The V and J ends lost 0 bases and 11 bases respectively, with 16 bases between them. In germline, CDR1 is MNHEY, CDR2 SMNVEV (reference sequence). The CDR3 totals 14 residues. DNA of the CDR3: TGTGCCAGCAGTTTATCGTCCCTGGGATCCCTGGCTTTCTTT. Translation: CASSLSSLGSLAFF.

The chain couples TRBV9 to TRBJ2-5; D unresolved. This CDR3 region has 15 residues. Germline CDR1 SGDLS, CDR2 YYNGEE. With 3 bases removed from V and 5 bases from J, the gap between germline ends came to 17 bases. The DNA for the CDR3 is TGTGCCAGCAGCGCCACCGACCTCCCTGGGGAGACCCAGTACTTC. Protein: CASSATDLPGETQYF.

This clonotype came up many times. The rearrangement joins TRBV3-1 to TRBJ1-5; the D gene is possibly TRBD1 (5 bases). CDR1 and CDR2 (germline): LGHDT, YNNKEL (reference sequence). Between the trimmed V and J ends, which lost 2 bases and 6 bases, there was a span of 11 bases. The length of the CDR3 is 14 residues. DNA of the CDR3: TGTGCCAGCAGCCAACAAAGGGGAGGTCAGCCCCAGCATTTT. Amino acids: CASSQQRGGQPQHF.

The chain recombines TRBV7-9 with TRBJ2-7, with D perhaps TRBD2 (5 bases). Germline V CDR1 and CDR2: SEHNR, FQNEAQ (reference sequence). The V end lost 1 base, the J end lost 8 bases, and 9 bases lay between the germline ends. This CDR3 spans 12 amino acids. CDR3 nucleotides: TGTGCCAGCAGCTTAGACGGGGATAAGCAGTACTTC. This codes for CASSLDGDKQYF.

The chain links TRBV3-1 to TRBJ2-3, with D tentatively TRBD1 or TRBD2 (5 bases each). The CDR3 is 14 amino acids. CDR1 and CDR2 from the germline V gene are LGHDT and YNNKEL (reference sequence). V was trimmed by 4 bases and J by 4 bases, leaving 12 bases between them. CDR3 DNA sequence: TGTGCCAGCAGCCTTACCGAGGGGTCAGATACGCAGTATTTT. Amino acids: CASSLTEGSDTQYF.

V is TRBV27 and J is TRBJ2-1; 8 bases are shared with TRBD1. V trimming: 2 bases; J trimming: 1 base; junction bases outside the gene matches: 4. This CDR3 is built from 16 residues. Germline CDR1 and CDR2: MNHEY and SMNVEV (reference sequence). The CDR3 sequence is CASSLTGQGSYNEQFF. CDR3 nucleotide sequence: TGTGCCAGCAGTTTAACAGGACAGGGTTCCTACAATGAGCAGTTCTTC.

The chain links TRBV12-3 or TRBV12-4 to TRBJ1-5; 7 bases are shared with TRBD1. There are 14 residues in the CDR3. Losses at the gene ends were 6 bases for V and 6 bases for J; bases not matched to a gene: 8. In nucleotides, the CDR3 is TGTGCCAGCAGCACAGGGGCTTACAGTCAGCCCCAGCATTTT. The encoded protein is CASSTGAYSQPQHF.

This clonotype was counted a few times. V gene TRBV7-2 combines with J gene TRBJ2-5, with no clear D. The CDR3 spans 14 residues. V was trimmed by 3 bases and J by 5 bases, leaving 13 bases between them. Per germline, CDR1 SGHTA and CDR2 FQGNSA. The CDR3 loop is CASSFASSGETQYF. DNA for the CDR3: TGTGCCAGCAGCTTTGCCTCGTCTGGCGAGACCCAGTACTTC.

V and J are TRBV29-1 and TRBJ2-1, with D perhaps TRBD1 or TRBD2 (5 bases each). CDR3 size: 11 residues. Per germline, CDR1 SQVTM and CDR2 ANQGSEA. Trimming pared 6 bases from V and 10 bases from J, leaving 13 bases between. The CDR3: CSVGDVLEQFF. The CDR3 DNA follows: TGCAGCGTGGGGGACGTACTCGAGCAGTTCTTC.

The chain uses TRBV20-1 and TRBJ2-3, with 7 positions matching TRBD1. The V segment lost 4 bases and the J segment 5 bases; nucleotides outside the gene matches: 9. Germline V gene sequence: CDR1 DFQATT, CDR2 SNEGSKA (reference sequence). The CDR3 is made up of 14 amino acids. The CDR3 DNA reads TGCAGTGCTACTACCCGGGACAGCGAAGATACGCAGTATTTT. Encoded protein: CSATTRDSEDTQYF.

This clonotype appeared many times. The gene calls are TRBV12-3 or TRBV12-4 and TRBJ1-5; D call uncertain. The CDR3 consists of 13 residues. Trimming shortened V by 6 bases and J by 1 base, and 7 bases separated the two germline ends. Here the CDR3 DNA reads TGTGCCAGCAGCCCGGACAGCAATCAGCCCCAGCATTTT. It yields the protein CASSPDSNQPQHF.

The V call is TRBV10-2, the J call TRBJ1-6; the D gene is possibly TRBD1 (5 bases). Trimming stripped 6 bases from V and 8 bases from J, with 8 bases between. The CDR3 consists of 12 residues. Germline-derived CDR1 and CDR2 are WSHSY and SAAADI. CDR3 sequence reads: CASRSRDSPLHF. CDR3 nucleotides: TGCGCCAGCAGGTCCAGGGATTCACCCCTCCACTTT.

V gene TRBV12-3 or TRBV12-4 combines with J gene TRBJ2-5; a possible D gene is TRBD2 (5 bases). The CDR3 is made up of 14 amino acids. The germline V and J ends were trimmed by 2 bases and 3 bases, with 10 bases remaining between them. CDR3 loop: CASSLSELEETQYF. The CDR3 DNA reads TGTGCCAGCAGTTTAAGCGAACTAGAAGAGACCCAGTACTTC.

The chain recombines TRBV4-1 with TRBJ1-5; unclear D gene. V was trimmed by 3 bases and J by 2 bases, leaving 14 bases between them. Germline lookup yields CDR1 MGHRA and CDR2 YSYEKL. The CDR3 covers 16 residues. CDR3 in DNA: TGCGCCAGCAGCCACTCGGGTGGTTTGGGCAATCAGCCCCAGCATTTT. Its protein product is CASSHSGGLGNQPQHF.

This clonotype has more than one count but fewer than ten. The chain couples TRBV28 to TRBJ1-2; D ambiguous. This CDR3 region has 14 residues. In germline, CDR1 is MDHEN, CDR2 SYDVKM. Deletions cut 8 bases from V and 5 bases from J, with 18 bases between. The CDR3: CASELTSAGYGYTF. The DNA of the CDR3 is TGTGCCAGCGAGTTGACCTCAGCGGGGTATGGCTACACCTTC.

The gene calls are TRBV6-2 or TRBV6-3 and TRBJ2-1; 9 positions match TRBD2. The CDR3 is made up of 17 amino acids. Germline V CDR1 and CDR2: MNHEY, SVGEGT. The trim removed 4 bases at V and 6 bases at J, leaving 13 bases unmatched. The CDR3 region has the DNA TGTGCCAGCAGTTTTTGGAGGGGCCTAGCGGGGACCAATGAGCAGTTCTTC. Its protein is CASSFWRGLAGTNEQFF.

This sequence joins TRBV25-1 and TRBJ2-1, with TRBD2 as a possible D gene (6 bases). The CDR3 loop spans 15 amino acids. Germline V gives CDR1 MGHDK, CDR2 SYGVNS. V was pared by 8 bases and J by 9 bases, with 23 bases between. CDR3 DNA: TGTGCCAGCCCCTCGGGGGTCCATATGGTTAGTGAGCAGTTCTTC. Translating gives CASPSGVHMVSEQFF.

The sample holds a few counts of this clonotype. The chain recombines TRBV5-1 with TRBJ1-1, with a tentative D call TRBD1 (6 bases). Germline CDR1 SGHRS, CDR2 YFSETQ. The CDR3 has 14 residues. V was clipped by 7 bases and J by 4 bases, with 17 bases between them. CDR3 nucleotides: TGCGCCAGCCAAGAACAGGGCTGGGGCACTGAAGCTTTCTTT. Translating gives CASQEQGWGTEAFF.

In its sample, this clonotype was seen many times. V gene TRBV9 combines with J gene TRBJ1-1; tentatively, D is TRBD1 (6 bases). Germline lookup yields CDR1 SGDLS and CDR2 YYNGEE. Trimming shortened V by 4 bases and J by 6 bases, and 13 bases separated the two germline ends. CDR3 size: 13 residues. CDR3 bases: TGTGCCAGCAGCAAAGGGGGGGGCCCTGAAGCTTTCTTT. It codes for CASSKGGGPEAFF. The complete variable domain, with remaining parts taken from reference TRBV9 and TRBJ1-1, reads DSGVTQTPKHLITATGQRVTLRCSPRSGDLSVYWYQQSLDQGLQFLIQYYNGEERAKGNILERFSAQQFPDLHSELNLSSLELGDSALYFCASSKGGGPEAFFGQGTRLTVV.

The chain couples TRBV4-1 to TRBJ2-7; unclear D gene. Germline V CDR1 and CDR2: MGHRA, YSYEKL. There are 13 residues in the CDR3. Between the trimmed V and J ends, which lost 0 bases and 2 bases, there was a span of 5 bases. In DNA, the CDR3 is TGCGCCAGCAGCCAAGATTTGACCTACGAGCAGTACGTC. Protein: CASSQDLTYEQYV.

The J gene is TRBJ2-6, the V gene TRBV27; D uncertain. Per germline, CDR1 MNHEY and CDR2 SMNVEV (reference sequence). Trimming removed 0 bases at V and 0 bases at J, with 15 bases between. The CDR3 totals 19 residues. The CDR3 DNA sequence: TGTGCCAGCAGTTTATCTATAGGGCGCCCCAGCTCTGGGGCCAACGTCCTGACTTTC. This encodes CASSLSIGRPSSGANVLTF.

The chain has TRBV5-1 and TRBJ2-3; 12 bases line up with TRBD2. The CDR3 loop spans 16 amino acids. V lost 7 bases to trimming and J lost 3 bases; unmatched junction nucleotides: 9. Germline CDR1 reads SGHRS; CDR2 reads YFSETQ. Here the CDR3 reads CASGGMTSGGTDTQYF. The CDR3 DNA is TGCGCCAGCGGGGGAATGACTAGCGGGGGTACAGATACGCAGTATTTT.

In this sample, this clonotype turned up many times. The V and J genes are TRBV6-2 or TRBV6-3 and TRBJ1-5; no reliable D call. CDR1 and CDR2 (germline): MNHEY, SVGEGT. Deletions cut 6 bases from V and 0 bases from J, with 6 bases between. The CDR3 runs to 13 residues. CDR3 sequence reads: CASRQDSNQPQHF. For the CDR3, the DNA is TGTGCCAGCAGGCAGGATAGCAATCAGCCCCAGCATTTT.

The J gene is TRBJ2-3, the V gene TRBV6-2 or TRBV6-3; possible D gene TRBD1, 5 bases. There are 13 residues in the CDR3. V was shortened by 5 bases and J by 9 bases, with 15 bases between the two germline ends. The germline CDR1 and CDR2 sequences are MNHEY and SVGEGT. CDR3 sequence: CASSRLTVQTQYF. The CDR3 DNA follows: TGTGCCAGCAGTCGCTTGACAGTTCAGACGCAGTATTTT.

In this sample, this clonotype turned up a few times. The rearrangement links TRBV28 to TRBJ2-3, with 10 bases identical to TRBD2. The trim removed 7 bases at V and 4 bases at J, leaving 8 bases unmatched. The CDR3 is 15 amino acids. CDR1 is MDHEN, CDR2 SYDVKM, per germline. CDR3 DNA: TGTGCCAGCACCCCAGGGAGCGGGGGGGCAGATACGCAGTATTTT. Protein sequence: CASTPGSGGADTQYF.